This is a list of T cell receptor beta chains from one sample in a study of cytomegalovirus exposure and HLA in healthy donors. TCRdb's copy holds only in-frame clones and misses some; the assay was immunoSEQ multiplex PCR. The profile shows just over 150,000 clones, approximately 70% of them singletons. The material sequenced was PBMCs. These receptors were collected from a man in his forties in good health and CMV-seropositive. CDR3s include the opening cysteine and the closing phenylalanine or tryptophan. A D gene is named only where the DNA matches it firmly. A row's size may be missing; if present it is once, few, many or a size class.

.,.,TRBV5-4,TRBJ2-2,TGTGCCAGCAGCGGTGCTAGCTTGGACACCGGGGAGCTGTTTTTT,CASSGASLDTGELFF
.,few,TRBV19,TRBJ1-1,TGTGCCAGTAGTCCCTCTGGGACGGGGGGCACTGAAGCTTTCTTT,CASSPSGTGGTEAFF
.,.,TRBV9,TRBJ1-1,TGTGCCAGCAGCGTAAGCCAAGACACTGAAGCTTTCTTT,CASSVSQDTEAFF
TRBD2,.,TRBV7-3,TRBJ2-3,TGTGCCAGCAGCATGACCGGGACTAGCGGGGGAGGCACAGATACGCAGTATTTT,CASSMTGTSGGGTDTQYF
.,few,TRBV9,TRBJ1-1,TGTGCCAGCAGCGTCTCGGTCGGAGGCACTGAAGCTTTCTTT,CASSVSVGGTEAFF
TRBD2,.,TRBV5-1,TRBJ2-2,TGCGCCAGCAGCTTGAGCGGGGGCGCCGGGGAGCTGTTTTTT,CASSLSGGAGELFF
TRBD1,.,TRBV18,TRBJ1-1,TGTGCCAGCTCCGGGGACAGGGGCCGGAACACTGAAGCTTTCTTT,CASSGDRGRNTEAFF
.,.,TRBV5-1,TRBJ1-6,TGCGCCAGCAGCTTGACCGGGGGGTATTCACCCCTCCACTTT,CASSLTGGYSPLHF
.,once,TRBV7-5,TRBJ2-5,TGTGCCAGAATAGCAGCCCCTCTGGAGACCCAGTACTTC,CARIAAPLETQYF
TRBD2,.,TRBV2,TRBJ2-1,TGTGCCAGCACCGTTCTAGCGGTGAATGAGCAGTTCTTC,CASTVLAVNEQFF
.,few,TRBV27,TRBJ1-6,TGTGCCAGCAGTAACCCCCCGGACAGAGGCAATAATTCACCCCTCCACTTT,CASSNPPDRGNNSPLHF
.,once,TRBV9,TRBJ1-5,TGTGCCAGCAGCGTAGGGGCACTTGGCAATCAGCCCCAGCATTTT,CASSVGALGNQPQHF
TRBD1,.,TRBV6-1,TRBJ1-6,TGTGCCAGCAGTGAGACAACAGGGGGCTGGTCACCCCTCCACTTT,CASSETTGGWSPLHF
TRBD1,.,TRBV6-1,TRBJ2-5,TGTGCCACTTTGGACAGGCTGGGGACCCAGTACTTC,CATLDRLGTQYF
TRBD1,.,TRBV7-2,TRBJ2-7,TGTGCCAGCAGCTCCCAGACAGGGCCCTACGAGCAGTACTTC,CASSSQTGPYEQYF
.,once,TRBV7-9,TRBJ2-7,TGTGCCAGCAGCGGACGGGACTTAATCTACGAGCAGTACTTC,CASSGRDLIYEQYF
.,.,TRBV9,TRBJ2-3,TGTGCCAGCAGTCCCTCGGGGAAGGATACGCAGTATTTT,CASSPSGKDTQYF
.,once,TRBV27,TRBJ1-1,TGTGCCAGCAGTTTATCGAGGGACACTGAAGCTTTCTTT,CASSLSRDTEAFF
.,few,TRBV18,TRBJ1-6,TGTGCCAGCTCACCACGGTTCCCGAGGAGCTCCTATAATTCACCCCTCCACTTT,CASSPRFPRSSYNSPLHF
.,.,TRBV30,TRBJ1-1,TGTGCCTGGAGTGTACTCGGGCCAGGGATCAGTGGGGCTTTCTTT,CAWSVLGPGISGAFF
.,.,TRBV15,TRBJ1-2,TGTGCCACCAGCAGAGATCGTTCCCCCCCCCGGGGTCAGAACTATGGCTACACCTTC,CATSRDRSPPRGQNYGYTF
TRBD1,few,TRBV6-1,TRBJ1-6,TGTGCCAGCAGTGATTCTACAGGGGTTATTTCACCCCTCCACTTT,CASSDSTGVISPLHF
.,.,TRBV18,TRBJ2-7,TGTGCCAGCTCACCGCGTTCTGGTTACGAGCAGTACTTC,CASSPRSGYEQYF
.,.,TRBV4-3,TRBJ2-1,TGCGCCAGCAGCCCAATGGGCGGGGGCGTGCCAAATGAGCAGTTCTTC,CASSPMGGGVPNEQFF
.,.,TRBV19,TRBJ1-1,TGTGCCAGTAGTATGGGATTTAAACAGGTACATGCCACTGAAGCTTTCTTT,CASSMGFKQVHATEAFF
.,.,TRBV19,TRBJ1-2,TGTGCCAGTAAGTCAGGGATCGCCAACTATGGCTACACCTTC,CASKSGIANYGYTF
.,few,TRBV11-2,TRBJ1-4,TGTGCCAGCAGCTTCAGCTGGGGCCTGGGGGAAAAACTGTTTTTT,CASSFSWGLGEKLFF
.,.,TRBV7-2,TRBJ2-1,TGTGCCAGCAGCTTAATGCGGACAGACAATGAGCAGTTCTTC,CASSLMRTDNEQFF
TRBD1,.,TRBV19,TRBJ1-5,TGTGCCAGTAGCGTCGACAGGGTTCAGCCCCAGCATTTT,CASSVDRVQPQHF
TRBD1,.,TRBV4-3,TRBJ1-5,TGCGCCAGCAGCCAAGATTACCGGGACAGGGATCAGCCCCAGCATTTT,CASSQDYRDRDQPQHF
.,.,TRBV5-1,TRBJ2-2,TGCGCCAGCAGGCACGGGGGGAACACCGGGGAGCTGTTTTTT,CASRHGGNTGELFF
TRBD2,.,TRBV11-2,TRBJ2-7,TGTGCCAGCAGCTCCGCGGGACTAGCGGGATACGAGCAGTACTTC,CASSSAGLAGYEQYF
.,.,TRBV7-9,TRBJ2-1,TGTGCCAGCACCCCCGCGGGACCCCTCTCCTACAATGAGCAGTTCTTC,CASTPAGPLSYNEQFF
TRBD1,once,TRBV30,TRBJ2-1,TGTGCCTGGAGTTCTCCTCGCCCAGGGGGCCGCTCCTACAATGAGCAGTTCTTC,CAWSSPRPGGRSYNEQFF
TRBD1,.,TRBV2,TRBJ2-7,TGTGCCAGCACCCTCGGACAGGGGACCATCTACGAGCAGTACTTC,CASTLGQGTIYEQYF
TRBD1,.,TRBV6-1,TRBJ1-3,TGTGCCAGCAGTGAGGCAGGGGGCCCGTCCACCATATATTTT,CASSEAGGPSTIYF
.,.,TRBV4-3,TRBJ1-5,TGCGCCAGCAGCCAAGGAGGAAATCAGCCCCAGCATTTT,CASSQGGNQPQHF
.,once,TRBV2,TRBJ1-1,TGTGCCAGCAGTGAACAGGGGGCTTTCTTT,CASSEQGAFF
.,.,TRBV4-3,TRBJ1-3,TGCGCCAGCAGCCAAGATTTGGCCAGCTCTGGAAACACCATATATTTT,CASSQDLASSGNTIYF
TRBD2,.,TRBV5-6,TRBJ2-5,TGTGCCAGCAGCCGGGGGACTATCCTATCACAAGAGACCCAGTACTTC,CASSRGTILSQETQYF
TRBD2,.,TRBV19,TRBJ2-7,TGTGCCAGTAGTCCCCTCGCGGGGGGGATGGACGAGCAGTACTTC,CASSPLAGGMDEQYF